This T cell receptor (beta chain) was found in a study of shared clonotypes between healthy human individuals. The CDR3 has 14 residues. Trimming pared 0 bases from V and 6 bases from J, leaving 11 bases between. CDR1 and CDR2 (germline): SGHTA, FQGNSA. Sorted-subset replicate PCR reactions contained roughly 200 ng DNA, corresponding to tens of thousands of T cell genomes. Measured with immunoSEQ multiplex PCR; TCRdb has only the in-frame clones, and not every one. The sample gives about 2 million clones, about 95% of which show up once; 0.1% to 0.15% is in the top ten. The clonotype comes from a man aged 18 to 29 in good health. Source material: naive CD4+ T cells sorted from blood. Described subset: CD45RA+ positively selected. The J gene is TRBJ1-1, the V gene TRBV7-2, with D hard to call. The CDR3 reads CASSLAVSQSEAFF. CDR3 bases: TGTGCCAGCAGCTTAGCTGTGAGTCAATCTGAAGCTTTCTTT. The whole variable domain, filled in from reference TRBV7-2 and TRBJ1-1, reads GAGVSQSPSNKVTEKGKDVELRCDPISGHTALYWYRQSLGQGLEFLIYFQGNSAPDKSGLPSDRFSAERTGGSVSTLTIQRTQQEDSAVYLCASSLAVSQSEAFFGQGTRLTVV.